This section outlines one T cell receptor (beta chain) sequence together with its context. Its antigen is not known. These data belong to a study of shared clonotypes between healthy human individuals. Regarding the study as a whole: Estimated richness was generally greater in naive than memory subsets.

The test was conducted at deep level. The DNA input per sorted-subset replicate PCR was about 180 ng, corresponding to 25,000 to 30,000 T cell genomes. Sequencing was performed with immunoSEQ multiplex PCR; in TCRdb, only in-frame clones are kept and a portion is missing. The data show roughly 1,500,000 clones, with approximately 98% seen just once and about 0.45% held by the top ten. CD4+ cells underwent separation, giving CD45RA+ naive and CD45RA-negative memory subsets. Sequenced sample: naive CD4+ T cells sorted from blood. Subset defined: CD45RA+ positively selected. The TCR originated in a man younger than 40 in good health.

CDR3 nucleotide sequence: TGTGCCAGTAGTATAGACGAGTTTGAGCAGTTCTTC. It is translated as CASSIDEFEQFF. V usage is TRBV19 and J usage is TRBJ2-1; no firm D call. This CDR3 spans 12 amino acids. Trimming removed 0 bases at V and 9 bases at J, with 6 bases between. Germline V gives CDR1 LNHDA, CDR2 SQIVND (reference sequence).